This TCR beta chain was recovered during a study of graft-versus-host responses after intestinal transplantation. Study context: Isolated intestinal, liver-intestinal, or multivisceral transplants were what recipients had. Each patient got anti-thymocyte globulin induction, then tacrolimus and steroids for approximately three years. Study observations and caveats: GvH clones turned up in recipient marrow; some had shown up first in ileum or blood.

Repertoires were generated with immunoSEQ multiplex PCR, while TCRdb's copy carries only in-frame clones and drops some. The sample shows thousands of clones, less than 95% of them seen only once. A note on this clone: No antigen is known for it.

With 6 bases clipped from V and 9 bases from J, the junction kept 7 bases outside the gene matches. Germline CDR1 reads MNHNY; CDR2 reads SVGAGI (reference sequence). CDR3 size: 13 residues. The receptor's source is a human patient who received an intestinal transplant, so some T cells may come from the graft donor. The rearrangement uses TRBV6-6 and TRBJ2-2; 7 positions agree with TRBD1. The sample here was PBMCs, taken around 31 days after intestinal transplant. The CDR3 DNA follows: TGTGCCAGCAGCGGGACAGCTTATAGGGAGCTGTTTTTT. Its protein is CASSGTAYRELFF.